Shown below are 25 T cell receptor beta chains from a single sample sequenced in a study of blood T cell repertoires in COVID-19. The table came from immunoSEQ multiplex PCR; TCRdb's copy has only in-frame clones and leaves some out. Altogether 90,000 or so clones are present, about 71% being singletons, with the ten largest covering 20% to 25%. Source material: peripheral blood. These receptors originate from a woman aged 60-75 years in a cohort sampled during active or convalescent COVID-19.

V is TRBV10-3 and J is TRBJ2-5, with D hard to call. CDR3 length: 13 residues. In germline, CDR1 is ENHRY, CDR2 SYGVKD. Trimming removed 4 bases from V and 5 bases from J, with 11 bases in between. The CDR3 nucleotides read TGTGCCATCAGTGTTACGATCGGGGAGACCCAGTACTTC. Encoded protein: CAISVTIGETQYF.

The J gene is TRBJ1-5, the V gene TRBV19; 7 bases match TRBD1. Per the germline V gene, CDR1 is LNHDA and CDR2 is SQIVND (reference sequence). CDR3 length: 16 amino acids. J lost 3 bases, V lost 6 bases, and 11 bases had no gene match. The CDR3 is CASSPPRDSSNQPQHF. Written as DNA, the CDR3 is TGTGCCAGTAGCCCCCCCAGGGACAGCTCCAATCAGCCCCAGCATTTT.

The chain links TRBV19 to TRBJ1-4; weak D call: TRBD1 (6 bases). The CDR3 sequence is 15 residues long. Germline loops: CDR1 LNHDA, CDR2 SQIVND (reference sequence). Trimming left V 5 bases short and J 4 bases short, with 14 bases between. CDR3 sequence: CASSSRGGLNEKLFF. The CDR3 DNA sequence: TGTGCCAGTAGTTCCAGGGGTGGCCTTAATGAAAAACTGTTTTTT.

The CDR3 loop is CASSELGQRGGGYTF. CDR3 nucleotides: TGTGCCAGCAGTGAATTAGGACAGCGAGGTGGTGGCTACACCTTC. The chain joins TRBV6-1 to TRBJ1-2, with D perhaps matching TRBD1 (6 bases). The germline V gene has CDR1 MNHNS and CDR2 SASEGT. The CDR3 has 15 amino acids. Trimming left V 2 bases short and J 7 bases short, with 17 bases between.

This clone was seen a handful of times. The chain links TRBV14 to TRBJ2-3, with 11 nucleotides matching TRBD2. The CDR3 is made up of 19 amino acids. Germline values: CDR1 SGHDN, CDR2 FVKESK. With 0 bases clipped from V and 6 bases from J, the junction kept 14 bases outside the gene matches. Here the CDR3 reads CASSQDGWGTSGGSDTQYF. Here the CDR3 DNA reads TGTGCCAGCAGCCAAGACGGTTGGGGTACTAGCGGGGGTTCGGATACGCAGTATTTT. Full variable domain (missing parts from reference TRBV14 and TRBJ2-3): EAGVTQFPSHSVIEKGQTVTLRCDPISGHDNLYWYRRVMGKEIKFLLHFVKESKQDESGMPNNRFLAERTGGTYSTLKVQPAELEDSGVYFCASSQDGWGTSGGSDTQYFGPGTRLTVL.

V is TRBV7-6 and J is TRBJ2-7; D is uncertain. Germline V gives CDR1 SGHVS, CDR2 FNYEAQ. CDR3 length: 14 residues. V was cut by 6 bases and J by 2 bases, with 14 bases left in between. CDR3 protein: CASSSNRVPYEQYF. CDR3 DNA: TGTGCCAGCAGTTCGAACCGGGTCCCCTACGAGCAGTACTTC.

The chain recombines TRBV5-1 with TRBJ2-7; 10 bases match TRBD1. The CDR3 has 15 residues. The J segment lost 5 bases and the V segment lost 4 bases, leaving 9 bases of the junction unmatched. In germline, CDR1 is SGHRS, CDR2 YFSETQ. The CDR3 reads CASSPLDRGSDEQYF. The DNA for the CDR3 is TGCGCCAGCAGCCCGCTGGACAGGGGGTCTGACGAGCAGTACTTC.

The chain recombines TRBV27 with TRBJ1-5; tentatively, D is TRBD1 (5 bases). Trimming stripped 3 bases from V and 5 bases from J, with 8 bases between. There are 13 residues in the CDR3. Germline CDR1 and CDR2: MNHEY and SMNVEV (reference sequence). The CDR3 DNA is TGTGCCAGCAGTTTCCAGGGCCATCAGCCCCAGCATTTT. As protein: CASSFQGHQPQHF.

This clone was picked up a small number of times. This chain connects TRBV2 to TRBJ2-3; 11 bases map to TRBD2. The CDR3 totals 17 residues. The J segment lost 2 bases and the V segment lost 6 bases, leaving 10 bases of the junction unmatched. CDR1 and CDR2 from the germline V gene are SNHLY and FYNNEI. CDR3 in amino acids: CASRELASGGFTDTQYF. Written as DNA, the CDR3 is TGTGCCAGCAGGGAACTTGCTAGCGGGGGGTTCACAGATACGCAGTATTTT.

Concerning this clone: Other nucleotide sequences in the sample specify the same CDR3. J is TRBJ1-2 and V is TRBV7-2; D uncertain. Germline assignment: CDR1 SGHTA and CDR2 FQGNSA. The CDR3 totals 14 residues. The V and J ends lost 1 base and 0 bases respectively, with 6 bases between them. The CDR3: CASSLETANYGYTF. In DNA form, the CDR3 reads TGTGCCAGCAGCTTAGAAACAGCTAACTATGGCTACACCTTC.

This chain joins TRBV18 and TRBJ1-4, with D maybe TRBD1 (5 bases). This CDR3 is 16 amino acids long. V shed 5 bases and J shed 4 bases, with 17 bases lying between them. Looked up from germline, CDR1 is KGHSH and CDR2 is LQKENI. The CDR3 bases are TGTGCCAGCTCAGCACTTGGGGCAGGCCTTAATGAAAAACTGTTTTTT. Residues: CASSALGAGLNEKLFF.

CDR3 residues: CASTIPGTGNGYTF. DNA of the CDR3: TGTGCCAGCACGATCCCCGGGACAGGGAATGGCTACACCTTC. The rearrangement uses TRBV7-9 and TRBJ1-2; TRBD1 matches at 9 bases. Germline trimming cut 7 bases from V and 6 bases from J; bases unmatched to any gene: 9. Germline-derived CDR1 and CDR2 are SEHNR and FQNEAQ (reference sequence). CDR3 length: 14 amino acids.

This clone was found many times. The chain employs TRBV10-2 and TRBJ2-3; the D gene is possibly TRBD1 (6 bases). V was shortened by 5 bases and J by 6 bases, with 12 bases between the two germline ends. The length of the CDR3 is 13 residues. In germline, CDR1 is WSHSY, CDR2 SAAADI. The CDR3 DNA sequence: TGCGCCAGCAGTCCCATAACAGGGGATACGCAGTATTTT. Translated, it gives CASSPITGDTQYF.

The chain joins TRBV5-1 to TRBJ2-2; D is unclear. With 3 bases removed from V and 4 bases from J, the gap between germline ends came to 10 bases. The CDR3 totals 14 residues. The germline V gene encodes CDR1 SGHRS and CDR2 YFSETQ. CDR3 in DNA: TGCGCCAGCAGCTCCACAACGGGCACCGGGGAGCTGTTTTTT. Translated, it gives CASSSTTGTGELFF.

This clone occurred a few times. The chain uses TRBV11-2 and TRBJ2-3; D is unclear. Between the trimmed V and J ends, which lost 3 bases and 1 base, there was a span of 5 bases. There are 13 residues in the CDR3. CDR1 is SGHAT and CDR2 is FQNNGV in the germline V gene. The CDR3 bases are TGTGCCAGCAGCTTTGGCCGCACAGATACGCAGTATTTT. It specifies CASSFGRTDTQYF.

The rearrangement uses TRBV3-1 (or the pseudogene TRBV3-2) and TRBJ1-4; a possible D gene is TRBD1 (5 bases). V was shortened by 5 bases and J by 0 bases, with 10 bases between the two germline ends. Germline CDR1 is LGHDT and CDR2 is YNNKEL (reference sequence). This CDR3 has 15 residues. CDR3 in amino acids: CASSERGATNEKLFF. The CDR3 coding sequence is TGTGCCAGCAGCGAGCGGGGGGCAACTAATGAAAAACTGTTTTTT.

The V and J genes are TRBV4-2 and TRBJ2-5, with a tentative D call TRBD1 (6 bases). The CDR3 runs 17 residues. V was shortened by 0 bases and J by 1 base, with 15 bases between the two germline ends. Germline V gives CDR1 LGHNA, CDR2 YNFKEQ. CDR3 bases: TGTGCCAGCAGCCAAGATCAACAGGGCTGGAGCCAAGAGACCCAGTACTTC. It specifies CASSQDQQGWSQETQYF.

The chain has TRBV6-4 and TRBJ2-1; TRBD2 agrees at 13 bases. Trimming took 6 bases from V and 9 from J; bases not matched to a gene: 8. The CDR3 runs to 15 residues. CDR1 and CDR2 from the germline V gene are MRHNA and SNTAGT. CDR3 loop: CASSALAGGPSEQFF. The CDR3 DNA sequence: TGTGCCAGCAGCGCACTAGCGGGGGGGCCTAGTGAGCAGTTCTTC.

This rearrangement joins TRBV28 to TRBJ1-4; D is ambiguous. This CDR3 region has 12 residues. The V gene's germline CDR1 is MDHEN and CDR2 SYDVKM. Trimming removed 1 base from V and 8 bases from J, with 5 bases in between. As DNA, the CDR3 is TGTGCCAGCAGTTTATCTGGCGAAAAACTGTTTTTT. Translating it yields CASSLSGEKLFF.

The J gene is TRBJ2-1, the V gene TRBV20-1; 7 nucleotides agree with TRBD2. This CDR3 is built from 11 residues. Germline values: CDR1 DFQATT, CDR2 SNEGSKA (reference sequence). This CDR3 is CSGGAYNEQFF. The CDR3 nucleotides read TGCTCTGGGGGGGCCTACAATGAGCAGTTCTTC.

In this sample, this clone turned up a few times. CDR3 bases: TGCGCCAGCAGCCAAGACAGGGAAAAACTGTTTTTT. Translating gives CASSQDREKLFF. V and J are TRBV4-3 and TRBJ1-4; D gene uncertain. Looked up from germline, CDR1 is LGHNA and CDR2 is YSLEER. V dropped 0 bases and J dropped 8 bases, with 4 bases sitting between them. This CDR3 is 12 amino acids long.

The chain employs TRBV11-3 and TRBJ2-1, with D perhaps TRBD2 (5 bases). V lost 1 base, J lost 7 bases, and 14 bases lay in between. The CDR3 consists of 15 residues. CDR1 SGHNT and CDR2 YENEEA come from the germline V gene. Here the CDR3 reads CASSLVSGLGNEQFF. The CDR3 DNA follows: TGTGCCAGCAGCTTAGTGAGCGGCCTCGGGAATGAGCAGTTCTTC.

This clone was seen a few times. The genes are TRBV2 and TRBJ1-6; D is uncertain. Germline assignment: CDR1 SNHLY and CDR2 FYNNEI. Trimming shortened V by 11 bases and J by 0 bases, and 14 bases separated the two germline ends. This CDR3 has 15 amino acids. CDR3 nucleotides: TGTGCCCTCGGAGGGCGAAGCTCCTATAATTCACCCCTCCACTTT. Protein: CALGGRSSYNSPLHF. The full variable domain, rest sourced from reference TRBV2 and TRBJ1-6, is EPEVTQTPSHQVTQMGQEVILRCVPISNHLYFYWYRQILGQKVEFLVSFYNNEISEKSEIFDDQFSVERPDGSNFTLKIRSTKLEDSAMYFCALGGRSSYNSPLHFGNGTRLTVT.

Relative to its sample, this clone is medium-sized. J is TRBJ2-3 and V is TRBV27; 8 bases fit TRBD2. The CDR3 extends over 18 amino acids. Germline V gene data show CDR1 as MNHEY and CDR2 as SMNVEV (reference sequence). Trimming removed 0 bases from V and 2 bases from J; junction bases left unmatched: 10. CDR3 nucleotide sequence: TGTGCCAGCAGTTTATCTCCGGGACTAGGGACCTACACAGATACGCAGTATTTT. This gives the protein CASSLSPGLGTYTDTQYF.

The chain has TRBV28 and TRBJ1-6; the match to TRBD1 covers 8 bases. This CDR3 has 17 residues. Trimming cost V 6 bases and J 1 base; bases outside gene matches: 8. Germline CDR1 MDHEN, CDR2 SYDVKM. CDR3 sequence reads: CASRTRTGGSYNSPLHF. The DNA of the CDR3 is TGTGCCAGCAGGACGAGAACAGGGGGTTCCTATAATTCACCCCTCCACTTT.